Below, 8 T cell receptor beta chains from the same sample are listed, as sequenced in a study of beta chain features in type 1 diabetes. As every portion of the isolated RNA was reverse transcribed, the sequencing read expressed TCRB transcripts. Sequencing used immunoSEQ multiplex PCR; TCRdb keeps in-frame clones, though not all of them. The top ten hold 0.03% to 0.04% of the sample, which has 350,000 to 450,000 clones, about 15% seen once. The sample taken for sequencing was naive CD4+ T cells from blood. These receptors originate from a man aged 25-45 years in good health.

This clone has just a few counts. This rearrangement joins TRBV19 to TRBJ2-6; D may be TRBD1 (6 bases). The V end was cut by 4 bases, the J end by 6 bases, with 16 bases between. There are 16 residues in the CDR3. Germline V CDR1 and CDR2: LNHDA, SQIVND (reference sequence). The CDR3 reads CASSTYRETLANVLTF. The CDR3 region has the DNA TGTGCCAGTAGTACCTACAGGGAAACTTTGGCCAACGTCCTGACTTTC.

The V call is TRBV5-1, the J call TRBJ2-3; D is uncertain. Germline V gene sequence: CDR1 SGHRS, CDR2 YFSETQ. Trimming removed 5 bases at V and 4 bases at J, with 23 bases between. The CDR3 is 17 residues long. CDR3 sequence: CASSGELPNLMADTQYF. CDR3 coding DNA: TGCGCCAGCAGTGGTGAGCTACCAAACCTCATGGCAGATACGCAGTATTTT.

This chain connects TRBV30 to TRBJ1-5; TRBD1 agrees at 9 bases. Trimming cost V 2 bases and J 6 bases; bases outside gene matches: 5. CDR3 length: 14 amino acids. Germline V gives CDR1 GTSNPN, CDR2 SVGIG (reference sequence). The CDR3 DNA is TGTGCCTGGAGTTTGGGACAGGGTGGTCAGCCCCAGCATTTT. As protein: CAWSLGQGGQPQHF.

This clone has only a few counts. The chain joins TRBV9 to TRBJ2-7; D call uncertain. Germline lookup yields CDR1 SGDLS and CDR2 YYNGEE. The CDR3 contains 14 residues. Trimming removed 0 bases at V and 6 bases at J, with 13 bases between. The DNA for the CDR3 is TGTGCCAGCAGCGTAGCTTCGGCGTTATCCGAGCAGTACTTC. Its protein is CASSVASALSEQYF.

This clone was counted between two and nine times. CDR3 residues: CASSLQGPSTDTQYF. The DNA of the CDR3 is TGTGCCAGCAGCTTACAGGGTCCCAGCACAGATACGCAGTATTTT. The gene calls are TRBV7-9 and TRBJ2-3; weak D call: TRBD1 (5 bases). This CDR3 region has 15 residues. Trimming removed 2 bases from V and 0 bases from J, with 9 bases in between. The germline V gene encodes CDR1 SEHNR and CDR2 FQNEAQ (reference sequence).

The chain combines TRBV27 with TRBJ2-2; 8 nucleotides line up with TRBD2. With V trimmed by 4 bases and J by 6 bases, 7 bases remained unmatched. The CDR3 has 15 amino acids. Germline V CDR1 and CDR2: MNHEY, SMNVEV (reference sequence). CDR3 amino acids: CASSWGRTSPGELFF. The CDR3 coding sequence is TGTGCCAGCAGTTGGGGGAGGACTAGCCCCGGGGAGCTGTTTTTT.

This rearrangement joins TRBV20-1 to TRBJ2-7, with D perhaps TRBD2 (5 bases). The germline V gene encodes CDR1 DFQATT and CDR2 SNEGSKA (reference sequence). V was trimmed by 6 bases and J by 4 bases, leaving 10 bases between them. CDR3 length: 11 residues. The DNA of the CDR3 is TGCAGTGCAGCGGACGGGTACGAGCAGTACGTC. This codes for CSAADGYEQYV.

Only a few counts were recorded for this clone. The chain links TRBV12-5 to TRBJ2-1, with D tentatively TRBD2 (5 bases). The CDR3 spans 14 residues. Per the germline V gene, CDR1 is LGHNT and CDR2 is FRNRAP. Trimming took 1 base from V and 8 from J, leaving 12 bases between them. In DNA, the CDR3 is TGTGCTAGTGGTTTGGGTGACGGGAAGGATGAGCAGTTCTTC. This translates into CASGLGDGKDEQFF. Full variable domain (missing parts from reference TRBV12-5 and TRBJ2-1): DARVTQTPRHKVTEMGQEVTMRCQPILGHNTVFWYRQTMMQGLELLAYFRNRAPLDDSGMPKDRFSAEMPDATLATLKIQPSEPRDSAVYFCASGLGDGKDEQFFGPGTRLTVL.